This T cell receptor (beta chain) was sequenced in a study of blood T cell repertoires in COVID-19. From germline, CDR1 is SGHTA and CDR2 FQGNSA. With 5 bases removed from V and 7 bases from J, the gap between germline ends came to 18 bases. This CDR3 contains 15 residues. The table came from immunoSEQ multiplex PCR; TCRdb's copy has only in-frame clones and leaves some out. The sample carries some 670,000 clones, about 87% recorded once. The sequencing input was peripheral blood. The sequence derives from a woman aged 18-29 years with acute or convalescent COVID-19. V is TRBV7-2 and J is TRBJ1-5; a weak D match, TRBD1 (6 bases). CDR3: CASSPGGQGPQPQHF. The CDR3 DNA reads TGTGCCAGCAGCCCGGGGGGGCAGGGACCACAGCCCCAGCATTTT. Combining the CDR3 with reference TRBV7-2 and TRBJ1-5 gives the whole variable domain GAGVSQSPSNKVTEKGKDVELRCDPISGHTALYWYRQSLGQGLEFLIYFQGNSAPDKSGLPSDRFSAERTGGSVSTLTIQRTQQEDSAVYLCASSPGGQGPQPQHFGDGTRLSIL.